Presented here are 7 T cell receptor beta chains from one specimen sequenced in a study of blood T cell repertoires in COVID-19. Profiled with immunoSEQ multiplex PCR; TCRdb holds only in-frame clones, not every one. The sample comprises under 200,000 clones, about 90% of which are singletons, and approximately 0.75% rests with the top ten. Specimen: peripheral blood. These receptor sequences come from a woman aged 70 to 79 with acute or convalescent COVID-19.

The gene calls are TRBV3-1 (or the pseudogene TRBV3-2) and TRBJ1-5; tentative D call: TRBD1 (5 bases). This CDR3 contains 14 residues. V lost 2 bases, J lost 6 bases, and 11 bases lay in between. The germline gives CDR1 LGHDT, CDR2 YNNKEL (reference sequence). The CDR3 nucleotides are TGTGCCAGCAGCCAATCTACAGGCGGTCAGCCCCAGCATTTT. This gives the protein CASSQSTGGQPQHF.

This clone was recorded only once. The genes are TRBV14 and TRBJ2-5, with 8 bases aligning to TRBD1. V shed 3 bases, J shed 5 bases, and the junction held 17 bases outside the gene matches. CDR3 length: 18 residues. Germline V gene data show CDR1 as SGHDN and CDR2 as FVKESK. In DNA, the CDR3 is TGTGCCAGCAGCCATGATTCAGACAGGGGAGTTTTCGGGGAGACCCAGTACTTC. It encodes CASSHDSDRGVFGETQYF.

The CDR3 DNA sequence: TGCGCCAGCAGCTTGTTAGCTAGCGGGCACAATGAGCAGTTCTTC. Its protein is CASSLLASGHNEQFF. The chain carries TRBV5-1 and TRBJ2-1; 8 positions agree with TRBD2. V dropped 1 base and J dropped 5; count of bases not matched to a gene: 5. Germline loops: CDR1 SGHRS, CDR2 YFSETQ. This CDR3 has 15 residues.

The chain links TRBV27 to TRBJ1-6; TRBD1 aligns across 8 bases. CDR3 size: 15 residues. Germline CDR1 is MNHEY and CDR2 is SMNVEV (reference sequence). The trim removed 1 base at V and 8 bases at J, leaving 4 bases unmatched. In DNA form, the CDR3 reads TGTGCCAGCAGTTTATACAGGGGGAGGGATTCACCCCTCCACTTT. This encodes CASSLYRGRDSPLHF.

The CDR3 DNA is TGCAGTGCTAGTCAGGGGGCGAGGGAGCAGTACTTC. Translation: CSASQGAREQYF. V and J are TRBV20-1 and TRBJ2-7, with 8 bases lining up with TRBD1. J gave up 7 bases and V 3 bases, and 5 bases lay outside the gene matches. This CDR3 is 12 amino acids long. Germline V CDR1 and CDR2: DFQATT, SNEGSKA (reference sequence).

The chain joins TRBV7-8 to TRBJ1-6; perhaps TRBD1 as D (6 bases). The germline V and J ends were trimmed by 1 base and 7 bases, with 14 bases remaining between them. Germline V CDR1 and CDR2: SGHVS, FQNEAQ. The length of the CDR3 is 16 residues. CDR3 region: CASSLVVGRGNSPLHF. For the CDR3, the DNA is TGTGCCAGCAGCTTAGTGGTGGGCAGGGGAAATTCACCCCTCCACTTT.

The V and J genes are TRBV5-4 and TRBJ2-3; 7 nucleotides line up with TRBD1. Per the germline V gene, CDR1 is SGHNT and CDR2 is YYREEE (reference sequence). This CDR3 has 16 amino acids. V dropped 4 bases and J dropped 0; count of bases not matched to a gene: 8. The CDR3 nucleotides read TGTGCCAGCAGCCCAGGGGGACCGATTAGCACAGATACGCAGTATTTT. It is translated as CASSPGGPISTDTQYF.